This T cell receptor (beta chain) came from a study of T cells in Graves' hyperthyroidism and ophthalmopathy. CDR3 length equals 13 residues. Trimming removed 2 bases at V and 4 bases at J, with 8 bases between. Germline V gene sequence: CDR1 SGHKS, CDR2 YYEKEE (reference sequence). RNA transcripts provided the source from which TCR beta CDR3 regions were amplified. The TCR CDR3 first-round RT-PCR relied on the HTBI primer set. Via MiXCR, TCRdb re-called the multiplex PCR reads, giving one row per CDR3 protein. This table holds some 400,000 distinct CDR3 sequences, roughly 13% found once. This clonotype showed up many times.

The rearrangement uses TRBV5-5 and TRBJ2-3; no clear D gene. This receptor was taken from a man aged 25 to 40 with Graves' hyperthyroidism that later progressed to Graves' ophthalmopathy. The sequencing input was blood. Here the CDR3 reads CASSLPRADTQYF. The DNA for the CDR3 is TGTGCCAGCAGCTTACCTAGGGCAGATACGCAGTATTTT.